This TCR beta chain was profiled in a study of T cells expressing NK-cell markers. In the study overall: The eight sequenced donors comprised seven who were HCMV-seropositive and one who was seronegative. Study-wide results and limits: Questions lingered over whether expanded NKG2C+ T cell clones were HCMV-specific. The CD3+CD56-NKG2C+ fraction was also led by these clonotypes in several donors.

This CDR3 has 11 residues. Per germline, CDR1 SGHRS and CDR2 YFSETQ. In generating TCR beta cDNA, 5'RACE template switching with UMIs was used. One entry per CDR3 protein, without DNA, is what TCRdb gives after re-calling the 5' RACE reads. The sample table sets out more than 250,000 distinct CDR3 sequences. Worth noting for this clonotype: The antigen is unknown.

This rearrangement joins TRBV5-1 to TRBJ1-1. This clonotype was sampled from a man younger than 35 in good health. The sample consisted of blood T cells: a sorted CD56 or NKG2C T cell subset, CD4+ or CD8+ T cells, or bulk PBMC T cells (not recorded which). CDR3 sequence reads: CASSSTMGAFF. The variable domain in full, with the rest retrieved from reference TRBV5-1 and TRBJ1-1, is KAGVTQTPRYLIKTRGQQVTLSCSPISGHRSVSWYQQTPGQGLQFLFEYFSETQRNKGNFPGRFSGRQFSNSRSEMNVSTLELGDSALYLCASSSTMGAFFGQGTRLTVV.